This T cell receptor (beta chain) stems from a study of blood T cell repertoires in COVID-19. Study information: COVID-19 samples collected from the United States, Italy and Spain covered acute and convalescent phases. Nucleic acid was either cDNA or gDNA, and it came from T cells, B-cell-depleted T cells, or PBMCs.

Per the original data handling: Estimated nucleated cell counts came from reference gene primer amplification. This table comes from immunoSEQ multiplex PCR, and its TCRdb copy is limited to in-frame clones, with some not included. The DNA was the basis for D and trimming; V, J and clone size are from that table. This table has 150,000 to 170,000 clones, around 84% appearing once. In germline, CDR1 is MDHEN, CDR2 SYDVKM. V dropped 5 bases and J dropped 7; count of bases not matched to a gene: 7. The CDR3 is 13 residues long. This clone was seen a single time. The receptor was isolated from a man at least 80 years old with acute or convalescent COVID-19. The chain has TRBV28 and TRBJ1-1; 7 bases are a match to TRBD1. Sequencing was performed on peripheral blood. CDR3 sequence (DNA): TGTGCCAGCAGTACCGGGACAGCTAGTGAAGCTTTCTTT. Its protein is CASSTGTASEAFF. Full variable domain (outside the CDR3, taken from reference TRBV28 and TRBJ1-1): DVKVTQSSRYLVKRTGEKVFLECVQDMDHENMFWYRQDPGLGLRLIYFSYDVKMKEKGDIPEGYSVSREKKERFSLILESASTNQTSMYLCASSTGTASEAFFGQGTRLTVV.